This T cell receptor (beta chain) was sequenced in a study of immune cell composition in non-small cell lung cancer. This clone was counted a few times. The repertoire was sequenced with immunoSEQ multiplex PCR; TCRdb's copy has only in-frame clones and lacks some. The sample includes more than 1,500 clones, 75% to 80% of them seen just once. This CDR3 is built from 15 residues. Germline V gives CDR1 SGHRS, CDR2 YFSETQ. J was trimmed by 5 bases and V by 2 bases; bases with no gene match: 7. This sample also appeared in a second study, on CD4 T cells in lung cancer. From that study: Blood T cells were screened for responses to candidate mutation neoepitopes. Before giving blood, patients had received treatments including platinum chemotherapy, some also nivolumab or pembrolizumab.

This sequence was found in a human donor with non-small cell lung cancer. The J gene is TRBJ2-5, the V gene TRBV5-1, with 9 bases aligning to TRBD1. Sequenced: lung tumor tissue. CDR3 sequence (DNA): TGCGCCAGCAGCTTAGACAGGGGGTTGATGGAGACCCAGTACTTC. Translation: CASSLDRGLMETQYF.